The following is a T cell receptor (beta chain) sequence with its context. The data stem from a study of blood T cell repertoires in COVID-19. In the study overall: The United States, Italy and Spain were the sources of the acute and convalescent COVID-19 samples.

Germline lookup yields CDR1 SGHAT and CDR2 FQNNGV. CDR3 size: 16 residues. V lost 2 bases and J lost 9; bases outside the gene matches: 13. Clones were read by immunoSEQ multiplex PCR, and TCRdb kept only the in-frame ones, dropping some. Of some 38,000 clones in the sample, around 73% are singletons; the top ten hold 16%. The clonotype was recovered from a man between 70 and 80 years old with acute or convalescent COVID-19. This sequence joins TRBV11-2 and TRBJ2-7; 10 bases agree with TRBD2. The sample comprised peripheral blood. CDR3 nucleotides: TGTGCCAGCAGCTTAAGAATAAGCGGGGGGGACAGTGGGCAGTACTTC. It encodes CASSLRISGGDSGQYF.